The rows below give T cell receptor beta chains drawn from one sample of a study of metastatic and nonmetastatic thyroid tumors. TCRdb reanalyzed the PCR reads with MiXCR. This table holds roughly 10,000 clones, around 20% found once. Sequenced input: adjacent normal tissue. These receptors came from a female donor with papillary thyroid cancer or a benign thyroid nodule (not recorded which). Some clones in this sample may be carry-over from other donors' samples. The CDR3 runs from the conserved cysteine through the conserved F or W. The D gene is left open where the match is weak. Clone size appears in some rows only: once, few, many, or a class for an expanded clone.

V: TRBV7-2
J: TRBJ2-7
D: -
size: medium-sized
CDR3: CASSPPTAYEQYF
DNA: TGTGCCAGCAGCCCCCCGACGGCCTACGAGCAGTACTTC

V: TRBV7-9
J: TRBJ2-7
D: -
size: -
CDR3: CASSLGQGFDEQYF
DNA: TGTGCCAGCAGCTTAGGGCAGGGTTTTGACGAGCAGTACTTC

V: TRBV14
J: TRBJ2-7
D: TRBD2
size: many
CDR3: CASSQDRASGSRRGYEQYF
DNA: TGTGCCAGCAGCCAAGATCGGGCTAGCGGGAGCCGTCGGGGTTACGAGCAGTACTTC

V: TRBV30
J: TRBJ2-1
D: TRBD2
size: -
CDR3: CAWGRAGEQFF
DNA: TGTGCCTGGGGGAGGGCGGGTGAGCAGTTCTTC

V: TRBV15
J: TRBJ2-6
D: TRBD1
size: many
CDR3: CATSGVPGQGTSGANVLTF
DNA: TGTGCCACCAGCGGAGTACCGGGACAGGGGACCTCTGGGGCCAACGTCCTGACTTTC

V: TRBV11-2
J: TRBJ2-5
D: -
size: many
CDR3: CASSLALGRKQETQYF
DNA: TGTGCCAGCAGCTTAGCTTTGGGCAGGAAGCAAGAGACCCAGTACTTC

V: TRBV5-5
J: TRBJ2-3
D: -
size: many
CDR3: CASSLRQDTQYF
DNA: TGTGCCAGCAGCTTGAGGCAGGACACGCAGTATTTT

V: TRBV19
J: TRBJ1-2
D: -
size: medium-sized
CDR3: CASRRTESGYTF
DNA: TGTGCCAGTAGACGGACCGAGAGTGGCTACACCTTC

V: TRBV20-1
J: TRBJ1-6
D: TRBD1
size: medium-sized
CDR3: CSAEEGTDNSPLHF
DNA: TGCAGTGCAGAAGAGGGGACAGACAATTCACCCCTCCACTTT

V: TRBV18
J: TRBJ2-1
D: TRBD2
size: medium-sized
CDR3: CASSSGLAGGKNEQFF
DNA: TGTGCCAGCTCATCCGGACTAGCGGGGGGCAAAAATGAGCAGTTCTTC

V: TRBV7-8
J: TRBJ2-3
D: -
size: many
CDR3: CASSSVTDTQYF
DNA: TGTGCCAGCAGCTCCGTCACAGATACGCAGTATTTT

V: TRBV27
J: TRBJ1-5
D: TRBD1
size: medium-sized
CDR3: CASRDRVLSNQPQHF
DNA: TGTGCCAGCAGGGACAGGGTACTAAGCAATCAGCCCCAGCATTTT

V: TRBV20-1
J: TRBJ2-7
D: -
size: medium-sized
CDR3: CSARSTGTTTREQYF
DNA: TGCAGTGCTAGATCGACCGGGACAACGACAAGGGAGCAGTACTTC

V: TRBV6-1
J: TRBJ1-5
D: -
size: few
CDR3: CASSEEGFQPQHF
DNA: TGTGCCAGCAGTGAAGAAGGATTTCAGCCCCAGCATTTT

V: TRBV19
J: TRBJ1-1
D: -
size: medium-sized
CDR3: CASSITRNTEAFF
DNA: TGTGCCAGTAGTATCACGAGGAACACTGAAGCTTTCTTT